This T cell receptor (beta chain) derives from a study of CD8 T cells in Susac syndrome. This clonotype is a singleton in its sample. V was pared by 0 bases and J by 0 bases, with 9 bases between. This CDR3 region has 15 residues. Per the germline V gene, CDR1 is DFQATT and CDR2 is SNEGSKA (reference sequence). An amount of RNA that ranged from roughly 0.5 to 1 ug was reverse transcribed with random hexamers. TCRdb re-analysed the immunoSEQ multiplex PCR reads in MiXCR, keeping a single row per CDR3 protein. The sample contains more than 55,000 distinct CDR3 sequences, 96% of which appear only once. V gene TRBV20-1 combines with J gene TRBJ1-5, with D unresolved. The source material was CD4+ T cells from PBMCs. This TCR derives from a human donor with multiple sclerosis. This chain's CDR3 is CSARDEAISNQPQHF. The CDR3 DNA reads as TGCAGTGCTAGAGATGAGGCTATTAGCAATCAGCCCCAGCATTTT.